These 31 T cell receptor beta chains share one sample of origin, sequenced in a study of blood T cells in healthy people across ages. It was with a sample-barcoded 5' primer and a J-beta primer mix that a second PCR of roughly 7 to 12 cycles was run. TCRdb fed the 5' RACE reads into MiXCR, producing one record per CDR3 protein. The sample contains roughly 700,000 distinct CDR3 sequences, more than 20% of which appear only once. This same sample was also part of a study on T cells of mothers and their children.

The sequenced material came from blood. The receptor source for this set is a boy between 10 and 17 years old in good health.

The chain employs TRBV5-1 and TRBJ2-1, with 8 bases that match TRBD2. CDR1 is SGHRS, CDR2 YFSETQ, per germline. The CDR3 has 15 amino acids. The V and J ends lost 0 bases and 9 bases, in that order; junction bases with no gene match: 8. CDR3 loop: CASSLVSTSVVEQFF. In DNA, the CDR3 is TGCGCCAGCAGCTTGGTTTCGACTAGCGTCGTTGAGCAGTTCTTC.

This clonotype occurred a few times. The CDR3 reads CASSQTGGAPETQYF. The CDR3 nucleotides read TGTGCCAGCAGCCAAACAGGGGGCGCCCCGGAGACCCAGTACTTC. The V gene is TRBV7-9, the J gene TRBJ2-5; 9 bases map to TRBD1. Looked up from germline, CDR1 is SEHNR and CDR2 is FQNEAQ (reference sequence). V was clipped by 5 bases and J by 5 bases; unmatched bases: 9. The CDR3 spans 15 residues.

This chain connects TRBV7-3 to TRBJ2-1; the D call may be TRBD1 or TRBD2 (5 bases each). V dropped 5 bases and J dropped 8 bases, with 19 bases sitting between them. This CDR3 region has 15 residues. The germline gives CDR1 SGHTA, CDR2 FQGTGA. The CDR3 spells CASSLRGRSVHEQFF. The CDR3 DNA sequence: TGTGCCAGCAGCCTCCGGGGCCGCTCTGTACATGAGCAGTTCTTC. Complete variable domain (other parts from reference TRBV7-3 and TRBJ2-1): GAGVSQTPSNKVTEKGKYVELRCDPISGHTALYWYRQSLGQGPEFLIYFQGTGAADDSGLPNDRFFAVRPEGSVSTLKIQRTERGDSAVYLCASSLRGRSVHEQFFGPGTRLTVL.

The chain uses TRBV20-1 and TRBJ2-7; 9 nucleotides align to TRBD1. Looked up from germline, CDR1 is DFQATT and CDR2 is SNEGSKA (reference sequence). The CDR3 is 13 residues long. Germline trimming cut 5 bases from V and 5 bases from J; bases unmatched to any gene: 7. DNA for the CDR3: TGCAGTGCTGCGGGACAGGGCCCTCACGAGCAGTACTTC. Protein: CSAAGQGPHEQYF.

At least ten counts were recorded for this clonotype. An end of the junction differs from the germline gene, which may be a read error. The CDR3 sequence is CASSLAGAETQYF. The CDR3 DNA reads TGTGCCAGCAGCTTAGCTGGGGCGGAGACCCAGTACTTC. The V call is TRBV5-1, the J call TRBJ2-5; tentatively, D is TRBD1 (5 bases). This CDR3 comprises 13 residues. The V gene's germline CDR1 is SGHRS and CDR2 YFSETQ.

The chain joins TRBV20-1 to TRBJ2-1; 10 bases agree with TRBD2. This CDR3 contains 13 residues. The germline V gene has CDR1 DFQATT and CDR2 SNEGSKA (reference sequence). Trimming cost V 5 bases and J 5 bases; bases outside gene matches: 3. The CDR3: CSAGGLADNEQFF. The CDR3 DNA reads TGCAGTGCTGGAGGACTAGCGGACAATGAGCAGTTCTTC.

This clonotype occurred a few times. V gene TRBV4-2 combines with J gene TRBJ2-7, with D possibly TRBD1 on 5 matching bases. Germline CDR1 is LGHNA and CDR2 is YNFKEQ. V shed 0 bases and J shed 2 bases, with 14 bases lying between them. This CDR3 spans 16 amino acids. The CDR3 spells CASSQDSSSGPYEQYF. CDR3 DNA sequence: TGTGCCAGCAGCCAAGATTCGTCGTCAGGGCCCTACGAGCAGTACTTC.

This clonotype was seen a few times. This rearrangement joins TRBV4-3 to TRBJ2-7; 12 nucleotides align to TRBD1. The CDR3 totals 14 residues. The V segment lost 3 bases and the J segment 5 bases; nucleotides outside the gene matches: 2. CDR1 and CDR2 from the germline V gene are LGHNA and YSLEER. As DNA, the CDR3 is TGCGCCAGCAGCCAGGGACAGGGGGCCAACGAGCAGTACTTC. It yields the protein CASSQGQGANEQYF.

The chain is built from TRBV28 and TRBJ1-4, with D possibly TRBD1 on 6 matching bases. The CDR3 consists of 13 residues. V lost 6 bases and J lost 7, with 12 bases in between. Per the germline V gene, CDR1 is MDHEN and CDR2 is SYDVKM. CDR3 nucleotides: TGTGCCAGCAGGGTACAGGGCGGTGAAAAACTGTTTTTT. It specifies CASRVQGGEKLFF.

This clonotype occurred a few times. The chain joins TRBV12-3 or TRBV12-4 to TRBJ2-5; TRBD2 matches 9 bases. The end of the DNA aligns better with TRBJ2-7, so the J call may be wrong. The CDR3 is 19 residues long. CDR3 protein: CASSSRGRYASGKPYEQYF. CDR3 in DNA: TGTGCCAGCAGTAGTAGGGGAAGATATGCTAGCGGGAAACCTTACGAGCAGTACTTC.

The chain combines TRBV20-1 with TRBJ2-1, with TRBD2 matching 8 bases. V shed 2 bases, J shed 5 bases, and the junction held 14 bases outside the gene matches. Germline CDR1 and CDR2: DFQATT and SNEGSKA (reference sequence). CDR3 size: 17 residues. This chain's CDR3 is CSARIYGGLDSNNEQFF. The CDR3 nucleotides are TGCAGTGCTAGAATCTACGGGGGACTAGATAGTAACAATGAGCAGTTCTTC.

This clonotype was counted between two and nine times. The V and J genes are TRBV12-3 or TRBV12-4 and TRBJ2-3; 7 bases fit TRBD1. V shed 3 bases and J 2 bases; nucleotides not matched to a gene: 5. The CDR3 is 15 amino acids. In nucleotides, the CDR3 is TGTGCCAGCAGTTTTCCAGGGGGTATCACAGATACGCAGTATTTT. It is translated as CASSFPGGITDTQYF.

The chain is built from TRBV5-1 and TRBJ1-2, with D possibly being TRBD1 (5 bases). Per the germline V gene, CDR1 is SGHRS and CDR2 is YFSETQ. The V and J ends lost 0 bases and 6 bases respectively, with 12 bases between them. The CDR3 has 14 amino acids. The CDR3 bases are TGCGCCAGCAGCTTGGATCGGGGCGAGGATGGCTACACCTTC. Protein: CASSLDRGEDGYTF.

The rearrangement links TRBV9 to TRBJ2-3; 14 bases align to TRBD2. V lost 2 bases, J lost 3 bases, and 5 bases stayed unmatched. The CDR3 runs to 17 residues. Germline CDR1 is SGDLS and CDR2 is YYNGEE. The CDR3 is CASSVRGLAGGTDTQYF. CDR3 sequence (DNA): TGTGCCAGCAGCGTGAGAGGACTAGCGGGGGGAACAGATACGCAGTATTTT. The full variable domain, completed using reference TRBV9 and TRBJ2-3, is DSGVTQTPKHLITATGQRVTLRCSPRSGDLSVYWYQQSLDQGLQFLIQYYNGEERAKGNILERFSAQQFPDLHSELNLSSLELGDSALYFCASSVRGLAGGTDTQYFGPGTRLTVL.

The chain uses TRBV6-2 or TRBV6-3 and TRBJ2-3, with D perhaps TRBD2 (5 bases). Germline assignment: CDR1 MNHEY and CDR2 SVGEGT. CDR3 size: 13 residues. Between the trimmed V and J ends, which lost 5 bases and 5 bases, there was a span of 11 bases. CDR3 sequence: CASSRGLEDTQYF. DNA for the CDR3: TGTGCCAGCAGTCGAGGGTTAGAAGATACGCAGTATTTT.

The sample holds many counts of this clonotype. A junction boundary mismatches the germline segment, possibly from a read error. The chain uses TRBV7-2 and TRBJ2-1; D uncertain. The CDR3 length is 13 residues. The germline CDR1 and CDR2 sequences are SGHTA and FQGNSA. CDR3 DNA: TGTGCCAGCAGTTTAGGGCGGAACAATGAGCAGTTCTTC. Its translation: CASSLGRNNEQFF.

This clonotype appeared a few times. V and J are TRBV11-2 and TRBJ2-1, with a possible D match to TRBD2 (5 bases). Judging by the DNA end, TRBJ2-7 fits better; the J call may be wrong. The germline V gene has CDR1 SGHAT and CDR2 FQNNGV. The CDR3 sequence is 15 residues long. The CDR3 protein is CASIREGSLPYEQYF. CDR3 DNA: TGTGCCAGCATCCGGGAAGGTAGCCTCCCCTACGAGCAGTACTTC.

The V gene is TRBV13, the J gene TRBJ1-1; D remains ambiguous. This CDR3 contains 15 residues. Germline V lookup: CDR1 PRHDT, CDR2 FYEKMQ (reference sequence). V lost 5 bases and J lost 5, with 18 bases in between. CDR3 loop: CASSPREIVGTEAFF. CDR3 in DNA: TGTGCCAGCAGCCCCCGCGAAATTGTAGGTACTGAAGCTTTCTTT.

This clonotype was counted between two and nine times. V and J are TRBV27 and TRBJ2-4; D gene uncertain. This CDR3 region has 13 residues. Germline V gene lookup returns CDR1 MNHEY and CDR2 SMNVEV (reference sequence). V lost 6 bases and J lost 4, with 10 bases in between. CDR3 nucleotide sequence: TGTGCCAGCAGAGACATAGGAAAAAACATTCAGTACTTC. Protein: CASRDIGKNIQYF.

There are a few counts of this clonotype. The chain links TRBV28 to TRBJ2-7; 7 bases are a match to TRBD1. Germline V lookup: CDR1 MDHEN, CDR2 SYDVKM. The CDR3 runs 12 residues. The junction had 2 bases not matched to a gene; V was cut back by 7 bases and J by 2 bases. In nucleotides, the CDR3 is TGTGCCAGCAAGGGGGCCCCCTACGAGCAGTACTTC. This gives the protein CASKGAPYEQYF.

This clonotype was picked up a small number of times. The chain recombines TRBV7-9 with TRBJ1-1; D unresolved. The CDR3 length is 14 residues. Germline V gene data show CDR1 as SEHNR and CDR2 as FQNEAQ (reference sequence). V lost 1 base and J lost 7, with 13 bases in between. Written as DNA, the CDR3 is TGTGCCAGCAGCTTAGATCTGGGATCGGATGAAGCTTTCTTT. Protein product: CASSLDLGSDEAFF.

This clonotype was observed a few times. This sequence joins TRBV10-2 and TRBJ2-5; possible D gene TRBD2, 5 bases. Germline V gene sequence: CDR1 WSHSY, CDR2 SAAADI. V was pared by 0 bases and J by 0 bases, with 8 bases between. This CDR3 spans 15 amino acids. The CDR3 DNA sequence: TGCGCCAGCAGTGAGTCTTCACTAGACCAAGAGACCCAGTACTTC. Its protein is CASSESSLDQETQYF.

This chain uses TRBV20-1 with TRBJ1-1, with D unresolved. CDR3 length: 12 amino acids. Deletions cut 3 bases from V and 4 bases from J, with 9 bases between. Germline values: CDR1 DFQATT, CDR2 SNEGSKA (reference sequence). The CDR3 region is CSASRGRTEAFF. The CDR3 DNA follows: TGCAGTGCTAGTCGAGGGCGCACTGAAGCTTTCTTT.

This clonotype appeared a few times. The genes are TRBV18 and TRBJ2-3; 8 bases line up with TRBD2. The CDR3 contains 16 residues. V dropped 0 bases and J dropped 7; count of bases not matched to a gene: 9. Germline V gene sequence: CDR1 KGHSH, CDR2 LQKENI. The CDR3 region is CASSPPTREVEYTQYF. The CDR3 nucleotides are TGTGCCAGCTCACCACCGACGCGGGAGGTGGAATATACGCAGTATTTT. Complete variable domain (other parts from reference TRBV18 and TRBJ2-3): NAGVMQNPRHLVRRRGQEARLRCSPMKGHSHVYWYRQLPEEGLKFMVYLQKENIIDESGMPKERFSAEFPKEGPSILRIQQVVRGDSAAYFCASSPPTREVEYTQYFGPGTRLTVL.

This clonotype was counted only a few times. The V call is TRBV27, the J call TRBJ1-4, with D possibly matching TRBD1 (5 bases). V dropped 6 bases and J dropped 8 bases, with 16 bases sitting between them. The CDR3 totals 14 residues. CDR1 is MNHEY and CDR2 is SMNVEV in the germline V gene (reference sequence). For the CDR3, the DNA is TGTGCCAGCAGCCTAGCGGGGGTTTCGGAAAAACTGTTTTTT. Translating gives CASSLAGVSEKLFF.

This clonotype has just a few counts. V usage is TRBV10-3 and J usage is TRBJ2-5, with D tentatively TRBD2 (6 bases). The J call may be in error: the DNA end matches TRBJ2-1 better. Germline CDR1 and CDR2: ENHRY and SYGVKD. This CDR3 spans 12 amino acids. CDR3 region: CASGLSGNEQFF. CDR3 DNA sequence: TGTGCCTCGGGACTGTCCGGCAATGAGCAGTTCTTC.

The V call is TRBV20-1, the J call TRBJ2-1, with D perhaps assigned TRBD1 or TRBD2 (5 bases each). This CDR3 is built from 13 residues. Germline V lookup: CDR1 DFQATT, CDR2 SNEGSKA (reference sequence). V lost 6 bases to trimming and J lost 9 bases, with 18 bases between them. For the CDR3, the DNA is TGCAGTGCCGTCGGGGCAGGGACGGTTGAGCAGTTCTTC. The encoded protein is CSAVGAGTVEQFF.

As concerns this clonotype: It is likely a read error, because the conserved phenylalanine at the end of the CDR3 is missing. The rearrangement links TRBV12-3 or TRBV12-4 to TRBJ2-4, with a possible D match to TRBD2 (5 bases). The CDR3 extends over 13 amino acids. Trimming took 6 bases from V and 6 from J, leaving 12 bases between them. CDR3 loop: CASRVLGLNIQYY. The DNA for the CDR3 is TGTGCCAGCAGGGTACTAGGCTTAAACATTCAGTACTAC.

The chain has TRBV7-6 and TRBJ2-1; 7 positions match TRBD2. CDR1 is SGHVS and CDR2 is FNYEAQ in the germline V gene. The CDR3 runs 14 residues. Trimming cost V 5 bases and J 5 bases; bases outside gene matches: 6. The CDR3 DNA reads TGTGCCAGCAGCAATCCGGGACTAAACAATGAGCAGTTCTTC. It codes for CASSNPGLNNEQFF.

The chain employs TRBV7-9 and TRBJ2-7, with D possibly TRBD2 on 7 matching bases. CDR3 size: 14 residues. Germline V gene sequence: CDR1 SEHNR, CDR2 FQNEAQ (reference sequence). Trimming cost V 2 bases and J 6 bases, with 14 bases left between them. CDR3: CASSLTSGGAEQYF. CDR3 in DNA: TGTGCCAGCAGCTTAACGTCTGGGGGGGCCGAGCAGTACTTC.

V gene TRBV24-1 combines with J gene TRBJ1-4, with D perhaps matching TRBD1 (6 bases). V lost 5 bases and J 0 bases, leaving 18 bases between the germline ends. CDR3 size: 18 residues. The V gene's germline CDR1 is KGHDR and CDR2 SFDVKD. CDR3 coding DNA: TGTGCCACCAGTGCAGGGGATTACATGACTACAACTAATGAAAAACTGTTTTTT. This translates into CATSAGDYMTTTNEKLFF.